This T cell receptor (beta chain) was obtained from a study of CXCR3-negative and CXCR3-positive naive CD8 T cells. The germline V gene has CDR1 SQVTM and CDR2 ANQGSEA. This CDR3 spans 12 amino acids. Whole-study results and caveats: TRB CDR3s of CXCR3-positive naive cells were more hydrophobic than those of CXCR3-negative naive cells.

In preparing the TRB cDNA libraries, 5' RACE with UMI labels was used. TCRdb re-called the 5' RACE reads and shows each CDR3 protein once, DNA omitted. Seen in this sample are about 110,000 distinct CDR3 sequences; the ten most common clones hold 0.35% to 0.4%. Concerning this clonotype: The antigen remains unidentified.

This sequence originates from a human donor in good health. Some clones in this sample may be carry-over from other donors' samples. The sequenced material came from naive CXCR3+ CD8+ T cells from blood. This sample's subset: CD45RO-CCR7+CD27+CD95- naive CD8+ T cells expressing CXCR3 (TNR3+). The rearrangement links TRBV29-1 to TRBJ2-7. The CDR3 is CSVEGFSYEQYF.